The text below deals with one T cell receptor beta chain. What it recognizes is unknown. These data originate in a study of vaccination and CD4 T cells after COVID-19. Whole-study context: Investigators stimulated cells with overlapping spike peptides drawn from SARS-CoV-2, HCoV-NL63, HCoV-OC43 and HCoV-229E. The study, taken as a whole, reports: Convalescent patients' median share of reactive clones seen only post-vaccination was approximately 90%.

Oncomine TCR Beta short-read sequencing was applied to DNA from cultured CD4+ T cells. TCRdb ran MiXCR on the PCR reads and lists one entry per CDR3 protein. The sample includes about 13,000 distinct CDR3 sequences, 50% to 65% of them seen just once. The V gene end was trimmed by 6 bases and the J gene end by 14 bases; junction bases not matched to a gene: 18. This CDR3 has 15 residues. CDR1 is LGHNT, CDR2 FRNRAP, per germline. Indicated treatment: 10-day PBMC culture with coronavirus spike peptide pools or control peptides (ViraFEST assay). Peptide pools at approximately 11 ug/ml and IL-2 at around 10 IU/ml were added to cultures of 2 million or so PBMCs per well.

This rearrangement joins TRBV12-5 to TRBJ2-1; 8 bases fit TRBD1. Material: CD4+ T cells from blood, cultured in vitro. The TCR comes from a human donor who had recovered from COVID-19. CDR3 loop: CASGLDRVYITSEFF. CDR3 in DNA: TGTGCTAGTGGCCTGGACAGGGTGTACATTACGTCGGAGTTCTTC. Combining the CDR3 with reference TRBV12-5 and TRBJ2-1 gives the whole variable domain DARVTQTPRHKVTEMGQEVTMRCQPILGHNTVFWYRQTMMQGLELLAYFRNRAPLDDSGMPKDRFSAEMPDATLATLKIQPSEPRDSAVYFCASGLDRVYITSEFFGPGTRLTVL.